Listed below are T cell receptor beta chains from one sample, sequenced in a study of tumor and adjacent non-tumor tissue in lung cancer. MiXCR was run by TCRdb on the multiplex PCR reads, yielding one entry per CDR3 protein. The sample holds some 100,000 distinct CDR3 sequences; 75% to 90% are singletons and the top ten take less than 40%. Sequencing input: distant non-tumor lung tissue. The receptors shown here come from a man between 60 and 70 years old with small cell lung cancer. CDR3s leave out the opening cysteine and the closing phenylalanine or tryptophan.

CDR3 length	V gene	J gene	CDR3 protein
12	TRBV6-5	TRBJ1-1	ATALIDVNTEAF
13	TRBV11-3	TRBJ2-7	ASSVYHGTLYEQY
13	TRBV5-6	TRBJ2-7	ASSLALQGSYEQY
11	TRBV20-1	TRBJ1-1	SALDQKNTETF
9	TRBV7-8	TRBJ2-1	ASSRVNEQF
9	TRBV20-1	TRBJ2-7	SALPTYEQY
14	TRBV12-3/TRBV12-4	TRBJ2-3	ANTTRTSGSADTQY
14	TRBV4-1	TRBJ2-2	TSRPPSGRAYGELF
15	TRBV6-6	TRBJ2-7	ASSSLDLAGGTYEQY
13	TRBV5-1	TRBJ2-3	ASSPVGQVIDTQY
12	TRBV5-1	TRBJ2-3	ASRSGITGDTQY
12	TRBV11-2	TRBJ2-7	ISSLEAGGYEQY
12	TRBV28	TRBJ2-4	ASKSGGVRNIQY
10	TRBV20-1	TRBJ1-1	CASGVNTEAF